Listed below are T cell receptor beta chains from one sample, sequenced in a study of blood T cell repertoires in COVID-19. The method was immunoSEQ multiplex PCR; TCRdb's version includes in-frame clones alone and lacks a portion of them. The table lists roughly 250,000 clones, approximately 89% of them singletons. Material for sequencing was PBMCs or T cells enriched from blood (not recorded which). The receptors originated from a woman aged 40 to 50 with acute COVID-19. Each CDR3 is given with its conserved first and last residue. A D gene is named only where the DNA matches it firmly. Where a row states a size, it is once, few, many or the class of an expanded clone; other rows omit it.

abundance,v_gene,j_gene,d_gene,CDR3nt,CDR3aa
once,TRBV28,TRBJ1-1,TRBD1,TGTGCCAGCACCATAGGGGGCCTTGGCGTGGCTGAAGCTTTCTTT,CASTIGGLGVAEAFF
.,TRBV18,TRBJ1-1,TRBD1,TGTGCCAGCTCACCGAAATGGGGACAGGGGGACACTGAAGCTTTCTTT,CASSPKWGQGDTEAFF
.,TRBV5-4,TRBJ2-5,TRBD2,TGTGCCAGCAGTTCGGGACTAGGAATCGAGACCCAGTACTTC,CASSSGLGIETQYF
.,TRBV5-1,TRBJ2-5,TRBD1,TGCGCCAGCAGCTCTAGGACAGGGGGCTTTGGAGAGACCCAGTACTTC,CASSSRTGGFGETQYF
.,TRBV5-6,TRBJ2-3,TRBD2,TGTGCCAGCAGCCCCCTAAGCGGGAGTAGGGCAGATACGCAGTATTTT,CASSPLSGSRADTQYF
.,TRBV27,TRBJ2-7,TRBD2,TGTGCCAGCAGTATACTTTTAGCGGGAGGTTTGCACGAGCAGTACTTC,CASSILLAGGLHEQYF
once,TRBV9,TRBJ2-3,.,TGTGCCAGCAGCGTAGGGGCGGGAACCACAGATACGCAGTATTTT,CASSVGAGTTDTQYF
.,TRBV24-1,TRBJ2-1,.,TGTGCCACCAGTGATGTGGGGCGGGAAAATGAGCAGTTCTTC,CATSDVGRENEQFF
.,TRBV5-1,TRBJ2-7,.,TGCGCCAGCAGCTTGTCCCTTGCGGGCGAGCAGTACTTC,CASSLSLAGEQYF
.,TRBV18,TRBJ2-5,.,TGTGCCAGCTCACCCCTTGTAGGACAACAAGAGACCCAGTACTTC,CASSPLVGQQETQYF
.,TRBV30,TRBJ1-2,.,TGTGCCTGGAGTTCAGGGAACTATGGCTACACCTTC,CAWSSGNYGYTF
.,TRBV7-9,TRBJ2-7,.,TGTGCCAGCAGCGGCGGGGCGGTCTACGAGCAGTACTTC,CASSGGAVYEQYF
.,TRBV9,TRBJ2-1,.,TGTGCCAGCAGCGTAGGAGTCCCCCGATACAATGAGCAGTTCTTC,CASSVGVPRYNEQFF
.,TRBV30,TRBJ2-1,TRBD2,TGTGCCTGGATTTCCCGGGGGCTAGCGGGCATCAATGAGCAGTTCTTC,CAWISRGLAGINEQFF
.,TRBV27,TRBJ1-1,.,TGTGCCAGCAGTTTAGGGAGTGGCACTGAAGCTTTCTTT,CASSLGSGTEAFF
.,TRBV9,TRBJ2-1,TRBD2,TGTGCCAGCAGCGTAGCGGGACTAGTGGGGACTGAGCAGTTCTTC,CASSVAGLVGTEQFF
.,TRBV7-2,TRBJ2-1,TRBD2,TGTGCCAGCAACCCCACGGGGGGAGGAGTAAATGAGCAGTTCTTC,CASNPTGGGVNEQFF
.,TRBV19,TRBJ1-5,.,TGTGCCAGTAGTTCTCTCGGGGTCCCCTTTAGCAATCAGCCCCAGCATTTT,CASSSLGVPFSNQPQHF
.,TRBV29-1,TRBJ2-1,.,TGCAGCGTTGAGGCTCCTTACAATGAGCAGTTCTTC,CSVEAPYNEQFF
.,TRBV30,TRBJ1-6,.,TGTGCCTGGAGTGTACTGGGGGGGGCCGACTCACCCCTCCACTTT,CAWSVLGGADSPLHF
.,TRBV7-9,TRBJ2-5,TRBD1,TGTGCCAGCAGCTTAGAGGTCGGACAGGGACGTTGGGAGACCCAGTACTTC,CASSLEVGQGRWETQYF
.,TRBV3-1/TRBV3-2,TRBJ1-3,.,TGTGCCAGCAGCCAAGTGACGGGGGCTGGAAACACCATATATTTT,CASSQVTGAGNTIYF
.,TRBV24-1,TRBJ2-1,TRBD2,TGTGCCACCAGTGATTTGCCCGGGTCTAGCGGGAGGGGGCGCTTGTACAATGAGCAGTTCTTC,CATSDLPGSSGRGRLYNEQFF
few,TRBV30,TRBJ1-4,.,TGTGCCTTGACAAGGGGGTATGAAAAACTGTTTTTT,CALTRGYEKLFF
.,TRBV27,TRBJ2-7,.,TGTGCCAGCAGTTCAACAGCTTCCTACGAGCAGTACTTC,CASSSTASYEQYF
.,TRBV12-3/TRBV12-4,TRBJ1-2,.,TGTGCCAGCAGAAGATACAGGTCCAGGGACACCTTC,CASRRYRSRDTF
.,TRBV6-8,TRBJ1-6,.,TGTGCCAGCAGTTATCAAGGGGGATTTCCCTCGAATTCACCCCTCCACTTT,CASSYQGGFPSNSPLHF
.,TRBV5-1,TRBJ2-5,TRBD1,TGCGCCAGCAGCGCCTTTGGGACAGGGGAAGAGACCCAGTACTTC,CASSAFGTGEETQYF
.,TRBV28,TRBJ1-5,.,TGTGCCAGCAGCCCCCCCCCGGGGAATCAGCCCCAGCATTTT,CASSPPPGNQPQHF
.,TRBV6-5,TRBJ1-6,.,TGTGCCAGCCGGAGGGTGGACTCCTATAATTCACCCCTCCACTTT,CASRRVDSYNSPLHF
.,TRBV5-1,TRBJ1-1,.,TGCGCCAGCAGCACCGCCCCCACAGGATACACTGAAGCTTTCTTT,CASSTAPTGYTEAFF
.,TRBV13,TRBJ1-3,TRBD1,TGTGCCAGCAGCACCGGGACAGGGGCTGGAAACACCATATATTTT,CASSTGTGAGNTIYF
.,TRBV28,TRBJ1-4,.,TGTGCCAGCACTAGTGGGTATAATGAAAAACTGTTTTTT,CASTSGYNEKLFF
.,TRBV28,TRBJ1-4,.,TGTGCCAGCAGTTTTGGGAGGTATAATGAAAAACTGTTTTTT,CASSFGRYNEKLFF
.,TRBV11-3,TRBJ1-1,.,TGTGCCAGCAGCCCAACGGTTTTAATGAACACTGAAGCTTTCTTT,CASSPTVLMNTEAFF
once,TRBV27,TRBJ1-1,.,TGTGCCAGCAGTTTATGGCAGGGAACTGAAGCTTTCTTT,CASSLWQGTEAFF
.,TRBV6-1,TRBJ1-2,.,TGTGCCAGCAGTGAAAGATCGGGGGATGGCTATGGCTACACCTTC,CASSERSGDGYGYTF
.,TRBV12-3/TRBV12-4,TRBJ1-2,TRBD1,TGTGCCAGCAGTGGGACAGCCTATGGCTACACCTTC,CASSGTAYGYTF
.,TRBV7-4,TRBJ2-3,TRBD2,TGTGCCAGCAGCTCCTGGACTAGCGGGACTAGCACAGATACGCAGTATTTT,CASSSWTSGTSTDTQYF
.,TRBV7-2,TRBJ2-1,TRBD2,TGTGCCAGCAGCCCCCACGGCGGGAGGGCCGCAGTTGAGCAGTTCTTC,CASSPHGGRAAVEQFF
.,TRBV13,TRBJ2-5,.,TGTGCCAGCAGCTCCGAAGAGACCCAGTACTTC,CASSSEETQYF
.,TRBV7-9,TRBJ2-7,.,TGTGCCAGCAGCTCCCCCTCTTCGGGAGCAAGCTCCTACGAGCAGTACTTC,CASSSPSSGASSYEQYF
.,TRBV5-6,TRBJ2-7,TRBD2,TGTGCCAGCAGCGCCCGGACTAGCGGGAATACGGACGAGCAGTACTTC,CASSARTSGNTDEQYF
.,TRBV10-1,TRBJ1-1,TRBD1,TGCGCCGGGGACAGGGGGGTACGGACTGAAGCTTTCTTT,CAGDRGVRTEAFF
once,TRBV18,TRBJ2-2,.,TGTGCCAGCTCACCGACCGGGACACTCACCGGGGAGCTGTTTTTT,CASSPTGTLTGELFF